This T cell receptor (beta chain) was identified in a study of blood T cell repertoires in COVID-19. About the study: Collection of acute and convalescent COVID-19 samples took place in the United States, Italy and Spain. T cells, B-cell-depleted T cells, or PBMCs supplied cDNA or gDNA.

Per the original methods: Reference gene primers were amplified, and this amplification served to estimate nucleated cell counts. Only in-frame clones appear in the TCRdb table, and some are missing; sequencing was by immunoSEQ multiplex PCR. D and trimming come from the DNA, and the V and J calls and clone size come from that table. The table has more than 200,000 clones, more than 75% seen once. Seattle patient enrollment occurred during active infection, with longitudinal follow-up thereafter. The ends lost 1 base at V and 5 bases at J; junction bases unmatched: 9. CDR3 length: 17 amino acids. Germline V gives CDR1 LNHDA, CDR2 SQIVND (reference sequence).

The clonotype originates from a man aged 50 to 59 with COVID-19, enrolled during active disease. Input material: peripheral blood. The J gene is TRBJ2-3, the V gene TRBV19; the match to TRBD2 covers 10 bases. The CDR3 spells CASSIGGSGGQGDTQYF. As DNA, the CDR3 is TGTGCCAGTAGTATAGGGGGTAGCGGGGGGCAGGGAGATACGCAGTATTTT. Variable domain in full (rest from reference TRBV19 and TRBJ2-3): DGGITQSPKYLFRKEGQNVTLSCEQNLNHDAMYWYRQDPGQGLRLIYYSQIVNDFQKGDIAEGYSVSREKKESFPLTVTSAQKNPTAFYLCASSIGGSGGQGDTQYFGPGTRLTVL.